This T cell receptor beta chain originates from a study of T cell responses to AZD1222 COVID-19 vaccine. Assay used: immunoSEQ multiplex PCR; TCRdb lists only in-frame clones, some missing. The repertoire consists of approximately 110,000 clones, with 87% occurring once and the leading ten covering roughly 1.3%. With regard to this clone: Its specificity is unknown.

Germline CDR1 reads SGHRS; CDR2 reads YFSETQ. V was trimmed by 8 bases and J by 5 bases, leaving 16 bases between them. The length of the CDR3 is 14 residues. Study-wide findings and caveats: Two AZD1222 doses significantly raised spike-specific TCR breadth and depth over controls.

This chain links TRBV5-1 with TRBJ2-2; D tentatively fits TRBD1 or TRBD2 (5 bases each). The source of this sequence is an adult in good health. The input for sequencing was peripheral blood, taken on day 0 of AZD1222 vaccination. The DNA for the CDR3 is TGCGCCAGTAAAGGGACGGTTCTGACCGGGGAGCTGTTTTTT. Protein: CASKGTVLTGELFF.